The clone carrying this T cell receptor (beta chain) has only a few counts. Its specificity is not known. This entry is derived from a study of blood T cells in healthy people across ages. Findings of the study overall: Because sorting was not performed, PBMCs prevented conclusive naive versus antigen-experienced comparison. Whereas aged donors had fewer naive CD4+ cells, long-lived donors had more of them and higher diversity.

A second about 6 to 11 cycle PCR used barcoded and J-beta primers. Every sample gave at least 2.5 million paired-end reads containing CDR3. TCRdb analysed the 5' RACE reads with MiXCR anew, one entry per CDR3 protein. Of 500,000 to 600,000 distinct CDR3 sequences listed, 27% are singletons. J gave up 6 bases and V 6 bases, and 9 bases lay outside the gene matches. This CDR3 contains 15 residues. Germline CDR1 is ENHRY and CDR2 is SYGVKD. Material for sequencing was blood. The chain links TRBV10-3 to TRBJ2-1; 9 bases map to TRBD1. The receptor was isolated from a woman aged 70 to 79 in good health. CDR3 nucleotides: TGTGCCATCAGGGACAGGGGAGGTTTGGGCAATGAGCAGTTCTTC. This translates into CAIRDRGGLGNEQFF.